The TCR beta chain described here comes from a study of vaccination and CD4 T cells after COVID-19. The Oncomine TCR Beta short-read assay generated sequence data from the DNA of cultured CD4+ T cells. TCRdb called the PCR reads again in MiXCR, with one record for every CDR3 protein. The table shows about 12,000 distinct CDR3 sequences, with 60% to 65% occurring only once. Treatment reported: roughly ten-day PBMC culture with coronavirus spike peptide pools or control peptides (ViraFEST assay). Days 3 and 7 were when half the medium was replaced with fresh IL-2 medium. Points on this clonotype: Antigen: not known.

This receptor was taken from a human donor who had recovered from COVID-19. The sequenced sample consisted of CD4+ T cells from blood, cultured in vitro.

The CDR3 is CASTRGLEAGGELFF. As DNA, the CDR3 is TGTGCCAGCACCCGGGGCTTGGAAGCAGGCGGGGAGCTGTTTTTT. The rearrangement joins TRBV27 to TRBJ2-2; the D call may be TRBD1 or TRBD2 (5 bases each). Per germline, CDR1 MNHEY and CDR2 SMNVEV (reference sequence). V was clipped by 7 bases and J by 7 bases, with 19 bases between them. The CDR3 sequence is 15 residues long.